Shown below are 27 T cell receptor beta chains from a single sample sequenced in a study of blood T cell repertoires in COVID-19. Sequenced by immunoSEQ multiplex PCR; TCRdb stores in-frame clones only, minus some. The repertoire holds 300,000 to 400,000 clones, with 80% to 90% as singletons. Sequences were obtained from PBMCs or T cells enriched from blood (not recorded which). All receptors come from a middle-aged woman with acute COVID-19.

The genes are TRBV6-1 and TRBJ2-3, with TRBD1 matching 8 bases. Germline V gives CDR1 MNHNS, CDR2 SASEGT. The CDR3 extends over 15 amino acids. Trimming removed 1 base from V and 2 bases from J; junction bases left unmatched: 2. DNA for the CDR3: TGTGCCAGCAGTGAAGGGACAGGGCACACAGATACGCAGTATTTT. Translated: CASSEGTGHTDTQYF.

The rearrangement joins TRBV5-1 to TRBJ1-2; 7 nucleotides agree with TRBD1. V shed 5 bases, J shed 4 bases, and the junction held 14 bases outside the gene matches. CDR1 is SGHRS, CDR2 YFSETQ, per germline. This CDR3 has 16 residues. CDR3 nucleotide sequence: TGCGCCAGCAGTTCTACTAAGGGGGCGCAGGTCTATGGCTACACCTTC. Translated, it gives CASSSTKGAQVYGYTF.

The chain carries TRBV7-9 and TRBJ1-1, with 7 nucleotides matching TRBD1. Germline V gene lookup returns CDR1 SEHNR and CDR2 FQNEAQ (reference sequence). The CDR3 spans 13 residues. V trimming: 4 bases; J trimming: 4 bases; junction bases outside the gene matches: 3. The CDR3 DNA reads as TGTGCCAGCAGCTCTGGACAGGCCACTGAAGCTTTCTTT. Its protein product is CASSSGQATEAFF.

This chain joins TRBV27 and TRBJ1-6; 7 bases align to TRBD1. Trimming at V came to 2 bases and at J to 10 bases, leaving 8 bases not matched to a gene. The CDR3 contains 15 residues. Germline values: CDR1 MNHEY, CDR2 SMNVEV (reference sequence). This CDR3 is CASSLETGERSPLHF. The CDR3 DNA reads TGTGCCAGCAGTTTAGAAACAGGGGAAAGATCACCCCTCCACTTT.

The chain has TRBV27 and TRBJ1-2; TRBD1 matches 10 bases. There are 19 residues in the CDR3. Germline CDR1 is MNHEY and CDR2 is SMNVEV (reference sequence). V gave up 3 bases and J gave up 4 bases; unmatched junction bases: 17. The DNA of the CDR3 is TGTGCCAGCAGTTTCAATTCCGGGACAGGGGCAGGTCTATTCTATGGCTACACCTTC. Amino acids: CASSFNSGTGAGLFYGYTF.

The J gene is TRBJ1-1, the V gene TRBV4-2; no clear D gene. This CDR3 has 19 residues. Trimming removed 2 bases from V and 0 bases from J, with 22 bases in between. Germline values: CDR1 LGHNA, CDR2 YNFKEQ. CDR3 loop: CASSQLNPFVQTMNTEAFF. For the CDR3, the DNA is TGTGCCAGCAGCCAACTTAACCCCTTCGTCCAGACTATGAACACTGAAGCTTTCTTT.

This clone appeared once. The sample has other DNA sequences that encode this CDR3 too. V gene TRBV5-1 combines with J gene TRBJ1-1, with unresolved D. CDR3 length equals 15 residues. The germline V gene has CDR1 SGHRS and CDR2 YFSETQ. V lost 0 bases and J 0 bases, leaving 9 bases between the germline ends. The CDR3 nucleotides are TGCGCCAGCAGCTTGGAAGCAGGAATGAACACTGAAGCTTTCTTT. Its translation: CASSLEAGMNTEAFF. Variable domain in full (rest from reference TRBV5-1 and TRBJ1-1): KAGVTQTPRYLIKTRGQQVTLSCSPISGHRSVSWYQQTPGQGLQFLFEYFSETQRNKGNFPGRFSGRQFSNSRSEMNVSTLELGDSALYLCASSLEAGMNTEAFFGQGTRLTVV.

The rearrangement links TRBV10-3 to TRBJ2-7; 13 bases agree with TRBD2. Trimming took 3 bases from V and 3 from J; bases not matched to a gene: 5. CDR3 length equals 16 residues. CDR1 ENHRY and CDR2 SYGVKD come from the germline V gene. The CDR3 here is CAISDPGLAGNYEQYF. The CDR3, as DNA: TGTGCCATCAGTGACCCGGGACTAGCGGGGAACTACGAGCAGTACTTC.

CDR3 in amino acids: CASSPGTGKGETQYF. CDR3 nucleotides: TGTGCCAGCAGCCCCGGGACAGGGAAGGGAGAGACCCAGTACTTC. J is TRBJ2-5 and V is TRBV2, with 9 bases matching TRBD1. Germline V gene sequence: CDR1 SNHLY, CDR2 FYNNEI. With V trimmed by 6 bases and J by 4 bases, 9 bases remained unmatched. The CDR3 loop spans 15 amino acids.

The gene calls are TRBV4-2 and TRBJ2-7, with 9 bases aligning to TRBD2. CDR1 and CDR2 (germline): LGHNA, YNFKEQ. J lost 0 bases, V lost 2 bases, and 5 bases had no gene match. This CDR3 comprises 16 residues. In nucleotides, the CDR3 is TGTGCCAGCAGCCAATCTCTAGCGGGGCGCTCCTACGAGCAGTACTTC. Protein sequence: CASSQSLAGRSYEQYF.

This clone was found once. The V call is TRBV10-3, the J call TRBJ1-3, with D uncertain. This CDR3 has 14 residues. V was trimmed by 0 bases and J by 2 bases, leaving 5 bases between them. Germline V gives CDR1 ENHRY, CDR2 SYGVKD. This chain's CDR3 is CAISESVPGNTIYF. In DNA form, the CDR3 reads TGTGCCATCAGTGAGTCCGTTCCTGGAAACACCATATATTTT.

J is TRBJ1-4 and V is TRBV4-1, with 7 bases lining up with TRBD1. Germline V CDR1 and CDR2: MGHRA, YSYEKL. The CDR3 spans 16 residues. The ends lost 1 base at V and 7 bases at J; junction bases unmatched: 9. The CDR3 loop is CASSQGSGRGVEKLFF. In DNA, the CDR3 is TGCGCCAGCAGCCAAGGGTCCGGCAGGGGGGTTGAAAAACTGTTTTTT.

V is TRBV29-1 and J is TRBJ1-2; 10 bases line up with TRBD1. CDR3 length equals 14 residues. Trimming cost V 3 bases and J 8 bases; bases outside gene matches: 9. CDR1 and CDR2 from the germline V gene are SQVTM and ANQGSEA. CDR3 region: CSVEGQGKPYGYTF. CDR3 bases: TGCAGCGTTGAGGGACAGGGGAAACCTTACGGCTACACCTTC.

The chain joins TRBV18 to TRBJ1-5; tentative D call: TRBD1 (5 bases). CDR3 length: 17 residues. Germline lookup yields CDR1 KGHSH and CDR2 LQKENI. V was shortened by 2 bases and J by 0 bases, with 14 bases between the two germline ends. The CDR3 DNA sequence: TGTGCCAGCTCACCAGGCAGCGGGGGGGGTAGCAATCAGCCCCAGCATTTT. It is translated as CASSPGSGGGSNQPQHF. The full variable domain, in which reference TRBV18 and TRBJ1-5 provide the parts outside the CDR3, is NAGVMQNPRHLVRRRGQEARLRCSPMKGHSHVYWYRQLPEEGLKFMVYLQKENIIDESGMPKERFSAEFPKEGPSILRIQQVVRGDSAAYFCASSPGSGGGSNQPQHFGDGTRLSIL.

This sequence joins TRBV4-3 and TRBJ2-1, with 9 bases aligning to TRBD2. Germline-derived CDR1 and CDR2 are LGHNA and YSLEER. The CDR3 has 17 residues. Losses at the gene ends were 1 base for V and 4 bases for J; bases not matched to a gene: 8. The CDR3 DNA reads TGCGCCAGCAGCCAAGTTGCCCTAGCGGGGACTTACAATGAGCAGTTCTTC. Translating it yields CASSQVALAGTYNEQFF.

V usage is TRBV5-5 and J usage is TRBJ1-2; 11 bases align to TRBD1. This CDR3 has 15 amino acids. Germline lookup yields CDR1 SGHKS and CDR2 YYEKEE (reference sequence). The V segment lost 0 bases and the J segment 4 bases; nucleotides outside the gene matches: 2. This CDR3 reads CASSLAGTGGYGYTF. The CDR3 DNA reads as TGTGCCAGCAGCTTGGCCGGGACAGGGGGCTATGGCTACACCTTC.

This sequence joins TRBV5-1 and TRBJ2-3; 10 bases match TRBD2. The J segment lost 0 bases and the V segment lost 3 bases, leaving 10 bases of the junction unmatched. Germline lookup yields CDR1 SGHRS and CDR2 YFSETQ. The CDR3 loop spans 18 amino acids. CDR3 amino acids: CASSYYRRTSGSTDTQYF. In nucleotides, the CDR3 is TGCGCCAGCAGCTATTACAGAAGGACTAGCGGAAGCACAGATACGCAGTATTTT.

CDR3 residues: CASSRGYTGELFF. The CDR3 DNA reads as TGTGCCAGCAGTCGGGGTTACACCGGGGAGCTGTTTTTT. The gene calls are TRBV6-2 or TRBV6-3 and TRBJ2-2; a possible D gene is TRBD2 (5 bases). The CDR3 contains 13 residues. V was shortened by 5 bases and J by 3 bases, with 7 bases between the two germline ends. Looked up from germline, CDR1 is MNHEY and CDR2 is SVGEGT.

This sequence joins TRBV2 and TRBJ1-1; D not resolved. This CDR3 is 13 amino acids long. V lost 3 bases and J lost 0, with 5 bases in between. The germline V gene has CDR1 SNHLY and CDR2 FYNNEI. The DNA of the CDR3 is TGTGCCAGCAGTGAGGAGGTGAACACTGAAGCTTTCTTT. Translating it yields CASSEEVNTEAFF.

The DNA of the CDR3 is TGTGCCAGCTCACTTGCGGGACGCAGCACTGAAGCTTTCTTT. Translation: CASSLAGRSTEAFF. This chain connects TRBV18 to TRBJ1-1; possibly TRBD1 for D (5 bases). The V gene lost 4 bases and the J gene lost 4 bases, with 13 bases spanning the gap. The CDR3 loop spans 14 amino acids. Germline lookup yields CDR1 KGHSH and CDR2 LQKENI. Full variable domain (outside the CDR3, taken from reference TRBV18 and TRBJ1-1): NAGVMQNPRHLVRRRGQEARLRCSPMKGHSHVYWYRQLPEEGLKFMVYLQKENIIDESGMPKERFSAEFPKEGPSILRIQQVVRGDSAAYFCASSLAGRSTEAFFGQGTRLTVV.

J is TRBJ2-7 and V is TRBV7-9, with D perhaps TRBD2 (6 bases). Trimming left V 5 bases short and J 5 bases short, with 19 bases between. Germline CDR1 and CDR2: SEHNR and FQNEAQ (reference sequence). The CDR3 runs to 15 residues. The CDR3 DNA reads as TGTGCCAGCAGCCCTCCTGGCGGGGCCCCGAACGAGCAGTACTTC. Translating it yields CASSPPGGAPNEQYF.

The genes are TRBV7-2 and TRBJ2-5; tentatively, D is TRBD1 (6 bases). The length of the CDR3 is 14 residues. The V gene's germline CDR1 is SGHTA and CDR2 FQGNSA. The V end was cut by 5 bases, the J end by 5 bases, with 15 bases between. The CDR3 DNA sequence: TGTGCCAGCAGCCCCAACAGGGTCTCGGAGACCCAGTACTTC. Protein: CASSPNRVSETQYF. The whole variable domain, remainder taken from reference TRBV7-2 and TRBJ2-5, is GAGVSQSPSNKVTEKGKDVELRCDPISGHTALYWYRQSLGQGLEFLIYFQGNSAPDKSGLPSDRFSAERTGGSVSTLTIQRTQQEDSAVYLCASSPNRVSETQYFGPGTRLLVL.

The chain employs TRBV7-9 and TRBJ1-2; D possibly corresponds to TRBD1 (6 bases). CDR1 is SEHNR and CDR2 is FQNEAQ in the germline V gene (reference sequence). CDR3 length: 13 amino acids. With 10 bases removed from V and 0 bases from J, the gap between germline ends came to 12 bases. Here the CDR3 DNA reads TGTGCCACAGAGGGGGGGACTAACTATGGCTACACCTTC. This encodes CATEGGTNYGYTF.

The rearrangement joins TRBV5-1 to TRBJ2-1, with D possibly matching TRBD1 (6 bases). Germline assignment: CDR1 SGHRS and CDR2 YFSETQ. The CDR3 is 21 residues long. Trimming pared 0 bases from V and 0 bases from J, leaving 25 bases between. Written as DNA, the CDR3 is TGCGCCAGCAGCTTGGCCTTAGCAGGGGCCATAAGTCCCAGCTCCTACAATGAGCAGTTCTTC. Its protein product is CASSLALAGAISPSSYNEQFF.

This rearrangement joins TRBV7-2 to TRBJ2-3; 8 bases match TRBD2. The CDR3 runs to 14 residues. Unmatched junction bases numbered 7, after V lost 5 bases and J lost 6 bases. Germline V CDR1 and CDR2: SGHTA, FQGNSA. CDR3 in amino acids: CASSHGTRGDTQYF. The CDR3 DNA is TGTGCCAGCAGCCACGGGACTAGGGGGGATACGCAGTATTTT.

The CDR3 DNA reads TGTGCCAGCAGCTTACAACTAGCGGGAGTCGATCGGCAGTTCTTC. Its protein is CASSLQLAGVDRQFF. J is TRBJ2-1 and V is TRBV7-3; TRBD2 matches 11 bases. CDR1 and CDR2 (germline): SGHTA, FQGTGA. This CDR3 has 15 residues. After removal of 2 bases from V and 12 bases from J, the junction contained 9 bases not matched to a gene.

The CDR3 is CASSPEFATEAFF. The CDR3 DNA sequence: TGTGCCAGCTCGCCCGAGTTTGCCACTGAAGCTTTCTTT. The chain joins TRBV18 to TRBJ1-1, with D uncertain. V lost 6 bases and J 4 bases, leaving 12 bases between the germline ends. The CDR3 runs to 13 residues. CDR1 KGHSH and CDR2 LQKENI come from the germline V gene.